The entry below describes one T cell receptor beta chain. The specificity of this receptor is unknown. No per-base quality is available; no much larger clone lies one base away. This specimen belongs to a study of shared clonotypes between healthy human individuals (dated by TCRdb to 2018 to 2021). For the study in its entirety: The cohort comprised a couple of women and a few men aged 18 to 49 years. Per donor, three plates each were used for CD4 naive and CD4 memory, two for CD8 naive, and one for CD8 memory. Per donor, leukapheresis produced somewhere between about 0.9 and 9.5 billion PBMCs. Blood TCR repertoires of a handful of healthy adults were deeply sequenced to estimate repertoire size and the extent of clonotype sharing between individuals. Different laboratories and diverse techniques were used to prepare libraries and sequence TCR repertoires, to increase sequencing depth and limit assay-specific biases. What the authors observed across the whole study: Compared with non-shared clonotypes, clonotypes shared by all four sorted-subset donors had higher generation probabilities. Even with the large sequencing depth, rarefaction of the sorted-subset datasets indicated that sequencing was incomplete. The genetic and exposure-history diversity represented was limited by the small number of donors. Sampling was limited to blood, and TCR repertoires in tissue likely differ from TCR repertoires in blood. Sharing across several donors was observed for approximately 5% of naive CD4, over 3% of naive CD8, about 2.3% of memory CD4, and roughly 0.4% of memory CD8 clonotypes. Naive subsets generally had larger estimated clonotype richness than memory subsets did. Pairwise subsampling indicated that sequencing depth was expected to affect the degree of clonotype sharing among donors.

CDR1 and CDR2, per the germline V gene (reference sequence), are GTSNPN and SVGIG. The CDR3, from cysteine to phenylalanine, totals 13 residues. Just the 39-base CDR3 DNA is kept, in frame starting at base 1. Trimming takes 4 bases from V and 4 bases from J, and the germline ends sit 13 bases apart. For the CD8 naive samples, CD45RO-negative cells were positively selected for CCR7, yielding a CD45RA+CCR7+ population from which TemRA cells were excluded. The donors were healthy, HIV-negative adults who had no recently reported acute infections or vaccinations. Every donor was a Caucasian adult living in Nashville, Tennessee, USA. Blood was obtained by leukapheresis, after which PBMCs were separated by Ficoll-Histopaque density gradient centrifugation and cryopreserved in liquid nitrogen vapor phase. Analytical flow cytometry was used to check the purity and quantity of every magnetically sorted T cell population. From each sorted fraction, genomic DNA was isolated and quantified by UV absorbance on a Nanodrop 2000c.

Using the deep immunoSEQ assay, multiplex PCR amplified TCR CDR3 regions from genomic DNA. Genomic DNA extracted from each cell subset was distributed evenly over all wells of several immunoSEQ 96-well plates, and each plate served as one replicate. Each replicate PCR for sorted subsets received roughly 200 ng genomic DNA, equal to 30,000 or so T cell genomes. The purified libraries were quantified using a Qubit 3.0 fluorometer, sized with a Bioanalyzer 2100, and then quantified again using the KAPA Library Quantification kit. Every immunoSEQ 96-well plate was sequenced on a dedicated single-read 150-cycle Illumina NextSeq 550 flow cell. On the authors' methods: Because only junctional sequences without quality scores were contained in the immunoSEQ output, filtering matching that applied to full-length reads could not be performed. To assign V/J genes and CDR3, sequences were annotated against IMGT germline references using PyIR, a Python wrapper for IgBLAST v1.9. Any read was removed if the V/J assignment was weak (E-value above 1e-6), the CDR3 was missing, or the read contained stop codons, out-of-frame junctions, or ambiguous translated residues. V3J clonotypes were defined as sequences sharing the same inferred V gene, J gene, and CDR3 amino acid sequence. To compute the percentage overlap between repertoires, the number of shared unique clonotypes was divided by the size of the smaller repertoire. Repertoire richness was assessed with RTK rarefaction, the Chao1 estimator, and Recon v2.1 estimates of unobserved clonotypes. For all TCRbeta clonotypes obtained by the gDNA method from a handful of donors, generation probabilities were computed with OLGA. Drawn from immuneACCESS, this table holds only the in-frame rearrangements with V and J called that TCRdb kept. Clones are partly lost; checked studies trace under half to an unresolved V gene and leave the rest unexplained. V, J and clone size derive from that table, while D and trimming were established from the DNA sequence. Within this sample are around 600,000 clones, with 85% to 95% of them counted one time only. The ten largest clones capture over 0.095% of the sample.

In this chain, TRBV30 is recombined with TRBJ2-5; matching of 6 bases hints at TRBD2 as the D gene. The specimen was naive CD8+ T cells sorted from blood. In light of the paper, this sample's cell subset or site label describes: CD45RA+CCR7+. The origin of this receptor is a woman in her 30s in good health. The DNA is as follows: TGTGCCTGGACGGTCGGGGGAGCAGAGACCCAGTACTTC. Its product reads: CAWTVGGAETQYF.